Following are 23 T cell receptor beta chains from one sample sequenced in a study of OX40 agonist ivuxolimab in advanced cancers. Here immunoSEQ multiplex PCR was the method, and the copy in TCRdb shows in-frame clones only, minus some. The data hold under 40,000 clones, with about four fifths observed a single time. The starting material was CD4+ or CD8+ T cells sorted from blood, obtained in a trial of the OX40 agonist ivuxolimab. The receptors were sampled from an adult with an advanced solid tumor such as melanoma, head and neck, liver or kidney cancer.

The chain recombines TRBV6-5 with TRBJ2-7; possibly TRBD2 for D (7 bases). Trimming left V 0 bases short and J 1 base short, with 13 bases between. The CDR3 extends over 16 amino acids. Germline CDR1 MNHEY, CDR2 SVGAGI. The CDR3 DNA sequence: TGTGCCAGCAGTTACTCGGGGGGGGCGTGGTCCTACGAGCAGTACTTC. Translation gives CASSYSGGAWSYEQYF.

The CDR3 is CAWLEGTSYYEQYV. In nucleotides, the CDR3 is TGTGCCTGGCTGGAGGGGACCTCCTACTACGAGCAGTACGTC. The V gene is TRBV30, the J gene TRBJ2-7, with a tentative D call TRBD2 (6 bases). The germline V and J ends were trimmed by 5 bases and 3 bases, with 17 bases remaining between them. The CDR3 extends over 14 amino acids. The germline gives CDR1 GTSNPN, CDR2 SVGIG (reference sequence).

CDR3 coding DNA: TGTGCCAGCAGCCATACAGGGGGCGCGTACACTGAAGCTTTCTTT. Translating gives CASSHTGGAYTEAFF. The V call is TRBV14, the J call TRBJ1-1; 9 bases match TRBD1. Looked up from germline, CDR1 is SGHDN and CDR2 is FVKESK. The CDR3 has 15 residues. After removal of 3 bases from V and 3 bases from J, the junction contained 5 bases not matched to a gene.

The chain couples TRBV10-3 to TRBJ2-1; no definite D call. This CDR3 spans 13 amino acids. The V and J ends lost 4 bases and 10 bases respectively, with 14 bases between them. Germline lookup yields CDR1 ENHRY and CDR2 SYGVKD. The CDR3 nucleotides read TGTGCCATCAGTGGTGCTCCCTCGGGCGAGCAGTTCTTC. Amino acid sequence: CAISGAPSGEQFF.

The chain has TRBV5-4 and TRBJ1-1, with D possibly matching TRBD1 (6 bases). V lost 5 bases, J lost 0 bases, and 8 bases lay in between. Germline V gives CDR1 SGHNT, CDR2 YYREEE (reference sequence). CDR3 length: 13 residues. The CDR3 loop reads CASRDRMNTEAFF. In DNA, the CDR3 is TGTGCCAGCAGAGACAGGATGAACACTGAAGCTTTCTTT.

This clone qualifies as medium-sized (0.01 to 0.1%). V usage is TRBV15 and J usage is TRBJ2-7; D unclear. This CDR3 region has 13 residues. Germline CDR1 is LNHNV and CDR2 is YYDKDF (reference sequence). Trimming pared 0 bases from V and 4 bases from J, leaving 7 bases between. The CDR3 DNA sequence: TGTGCCACCAGCAGAGAGGGCGGATACGAGCAGTACGTC. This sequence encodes CATSREGGYEQYV.

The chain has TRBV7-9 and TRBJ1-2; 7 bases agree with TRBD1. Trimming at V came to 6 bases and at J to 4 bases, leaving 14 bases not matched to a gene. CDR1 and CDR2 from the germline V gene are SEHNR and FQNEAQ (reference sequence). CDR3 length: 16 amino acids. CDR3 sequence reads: CASRSPRGPEGYGYTF. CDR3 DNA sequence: TGTGCCAGCAGGTCCCCGAGGGGGCCTGAGGGCTATGGCTACACCTTC. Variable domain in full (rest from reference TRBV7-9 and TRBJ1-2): DTGVSQNPRHKITKRGQNVTFRCDPISEHNRLYWYRQTLGQGPEFLTYFQNEAQLEKSRLLSDRFSAERPKGSFSTLEIQRTEQGDSAMYLCASRSPRGPEGYGYTFGSGTRLTVV.

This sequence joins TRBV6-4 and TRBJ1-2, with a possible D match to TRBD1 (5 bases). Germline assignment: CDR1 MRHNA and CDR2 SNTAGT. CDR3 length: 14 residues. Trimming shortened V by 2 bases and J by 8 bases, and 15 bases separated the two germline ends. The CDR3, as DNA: TGTGCCAGCAGTGACCTGAGTTCAGGGTACGGCTACACCTTC. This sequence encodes CASSDLSSGYGYTF.

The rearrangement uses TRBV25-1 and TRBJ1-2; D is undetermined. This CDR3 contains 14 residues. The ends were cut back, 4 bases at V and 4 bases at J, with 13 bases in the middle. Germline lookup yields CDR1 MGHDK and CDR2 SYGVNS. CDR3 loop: CASSASEPVYGYTF. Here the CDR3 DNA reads TGTGCCAGCAGTGCGAGCGAGCCCGTCTATGGCTACACCTTC.

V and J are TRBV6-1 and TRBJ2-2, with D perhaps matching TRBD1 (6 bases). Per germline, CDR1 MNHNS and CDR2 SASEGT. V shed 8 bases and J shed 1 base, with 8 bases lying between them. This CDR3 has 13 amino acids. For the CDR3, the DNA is TGTGCCAGCGGGGGCCGGAACACCGGGGAGCTGTTTTTT. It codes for CASGGRNTGELFF.

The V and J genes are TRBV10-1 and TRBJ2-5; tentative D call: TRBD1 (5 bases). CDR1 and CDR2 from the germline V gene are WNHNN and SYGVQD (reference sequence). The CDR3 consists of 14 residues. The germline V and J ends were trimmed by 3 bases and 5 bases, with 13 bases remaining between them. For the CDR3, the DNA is TGCGCCAGCAGTGAAAGGGGCTTCGAGGAGACCCAGTACTTC. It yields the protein CASSERGFEETQYF.

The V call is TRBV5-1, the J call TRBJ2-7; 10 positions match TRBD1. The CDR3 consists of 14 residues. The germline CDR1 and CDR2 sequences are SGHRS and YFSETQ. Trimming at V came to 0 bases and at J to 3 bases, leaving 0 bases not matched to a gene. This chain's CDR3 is CASSLGDRGYEQYV. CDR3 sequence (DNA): TGCGCCAGCAGCTTGGGGGACAGGGGCTACGAGCAGTACGTC.

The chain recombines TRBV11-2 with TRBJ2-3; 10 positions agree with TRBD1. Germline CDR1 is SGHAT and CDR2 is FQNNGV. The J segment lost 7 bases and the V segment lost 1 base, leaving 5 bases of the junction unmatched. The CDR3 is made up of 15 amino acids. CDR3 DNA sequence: TGTGCCAGCAGCTTAGCGGGACAGGGGATATATACGCAGTATTTT. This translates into CASSLAGQGIYTQYF.

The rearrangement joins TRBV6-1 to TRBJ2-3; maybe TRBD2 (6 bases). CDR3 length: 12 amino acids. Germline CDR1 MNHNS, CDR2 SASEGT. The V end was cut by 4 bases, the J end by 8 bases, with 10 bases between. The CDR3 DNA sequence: TGTGCCAGCAGTGCGGAGGGAGCTACGCAGTATTTT. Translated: CASSAEGATQYF.

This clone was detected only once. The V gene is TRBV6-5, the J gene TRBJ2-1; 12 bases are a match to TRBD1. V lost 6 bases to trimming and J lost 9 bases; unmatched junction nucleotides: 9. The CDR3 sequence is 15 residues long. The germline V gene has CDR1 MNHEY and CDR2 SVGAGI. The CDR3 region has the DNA TGTGCCAGCAGGCCCCGGGACAGGGGGCTGGGTGAGCAGTTCTTC. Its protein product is CASRPRDRGLGEQFF.

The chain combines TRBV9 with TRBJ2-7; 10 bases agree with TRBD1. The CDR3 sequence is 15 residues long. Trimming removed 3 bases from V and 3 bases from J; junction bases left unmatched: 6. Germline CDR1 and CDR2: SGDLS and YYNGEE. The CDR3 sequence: CASSASTGGFYEQYF. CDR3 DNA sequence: TGTGCCAGCAGCGCCTCGACAGGGGGCTTCTACGAGCAGTACTTC.

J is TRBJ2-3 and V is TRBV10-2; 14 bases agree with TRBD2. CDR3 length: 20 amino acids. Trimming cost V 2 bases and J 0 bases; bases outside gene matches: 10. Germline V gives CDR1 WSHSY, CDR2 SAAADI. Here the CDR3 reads CASSEPTPGLAGGSTDTQYF. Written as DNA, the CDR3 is TGCGCCAGCAGTGAGCCGACCCCCGGACTAGCGGGGGGTAGCACAGATACGCAGTATTTT.

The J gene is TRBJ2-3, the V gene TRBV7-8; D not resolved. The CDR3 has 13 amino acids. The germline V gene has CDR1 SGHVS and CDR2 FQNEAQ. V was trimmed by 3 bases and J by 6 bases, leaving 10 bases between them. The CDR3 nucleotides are TGTGCCAGCAGCTTTGTCTCCGGTGATACGCAGTATTTT. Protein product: CASSFVSGDTQYF.

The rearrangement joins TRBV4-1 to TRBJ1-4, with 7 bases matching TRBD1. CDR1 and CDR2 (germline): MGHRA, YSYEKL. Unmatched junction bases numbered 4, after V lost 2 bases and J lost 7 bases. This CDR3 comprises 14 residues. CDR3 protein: CASSQQGGSEKLFF. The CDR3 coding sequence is TGCGCCAGCAGCCAACAGGGGGGTAGTGAAAAACTGTTTTTT.

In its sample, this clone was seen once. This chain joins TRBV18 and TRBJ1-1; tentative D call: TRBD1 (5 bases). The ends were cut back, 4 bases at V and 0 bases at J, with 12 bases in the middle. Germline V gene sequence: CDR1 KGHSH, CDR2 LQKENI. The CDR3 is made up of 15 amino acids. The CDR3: CASSLDSAMNTEAFF. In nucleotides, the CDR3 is TGTGCCAGCTCACTCGACAGCGCAATGAACACTGAAGCTTTCTTT.

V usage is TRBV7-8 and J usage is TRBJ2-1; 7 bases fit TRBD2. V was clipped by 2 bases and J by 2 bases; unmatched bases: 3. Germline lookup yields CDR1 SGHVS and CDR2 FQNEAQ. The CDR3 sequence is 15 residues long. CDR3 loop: CASSLSGTTYNEQFF. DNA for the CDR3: TGTGCCAGCAGCTTATCCGGGACTACCTACAATGAGCAGTTCTTC.

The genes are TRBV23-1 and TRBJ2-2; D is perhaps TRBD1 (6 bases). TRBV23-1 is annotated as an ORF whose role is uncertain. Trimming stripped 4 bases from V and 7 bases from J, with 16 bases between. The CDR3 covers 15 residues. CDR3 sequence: CASSPPNTGFGELFF. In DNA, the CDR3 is TGCGCCAGCAGTCCTCCAAACACAGGGTTCGGGGAGCTGTTTTTT.

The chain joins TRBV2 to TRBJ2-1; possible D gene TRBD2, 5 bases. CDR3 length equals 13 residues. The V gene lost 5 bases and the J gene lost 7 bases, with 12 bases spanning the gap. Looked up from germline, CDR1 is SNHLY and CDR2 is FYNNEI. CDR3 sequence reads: CASSRPGKNEQFF. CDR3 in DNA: TGTGCCAGCAGTCGGCCGGGGAAAAATGAGCAGTTCTTC.